One and the same sample provided the 11 T cell receptor beta chains below, sequenced in a study of glioma-infiltrating T cells. The iRepertoire nested amplicon-rescue multiplex PCR amplified TCR alpha and beta CDR3s from RNA. TCRdb analysed the multiplex PCR reads with MiXCR anew, one entry per CDR3 protein. This table holds about 99,000 distinct CDR3 sequences, 25% to 30% found once. The sequenced sample consisted of glioma tissue, nonneoplastic brain tissue, or PBMCs (not recorded which). All receptors come from a human donor with low-grade glioma or glioblastoma, undergoing nonglioma brain surgery, or in good health (not recorded which).

A remark on this clonotype: A read error is possible here, since a much larger clone lies one base away. The J gene is TRBJ1-5, the V gene TRBV7-9; perhaps TRBD1 as D (6 bases). CDR3 size: 15 residues. With 8 bases removed from V and 6 bases from J, the gap between germline ends came to 20 bases. Germline V gene data show CDR1 as SEHNR and CDR2 as FQNEAQ (reference sequence). The CDR3 nucleotides are TGTGCCAGCGGATACAAGGGGGGGGATGCTCAGCCCCAGCATTTT. It encodes CASGYKGGDAQPQHF. The full variable domain, with the rest looked up from reference TRBV7-9 and TRBJ1-5, is DTGVSQNPRHKITKRGQNVTFRCDPISEHNRLYWYRQTLGQGPEFLTYFQNEAQLEKSRLLSDRFSAERPKGSFSTLEIQRTEQGDSAMYLCASGYKGGDAQPQHFGDGTRLSIL.

This clonotype was counted many times. The V gene is TRBV2, the J gene TRBJ1-5; 7 nucleotides match TRBD1. The CDR3 loop spans 13 amino acids. Germline-derived CDR1 and CDR2 are SNHLY and FYNNEI. V was pared by 7 bases and J by 5 bases, with 5 bases of the junction left unmatched. Written as DNA, the CDR3 is TGTGCCAGCAATGTAGACAGGGATCAGCCCCAGCATTTT. It specifies CASNVDRDQPQHF.

This clonotype was observed many times. The CDR3 nucleotides read TGTGCCAGTAGCCCCGCTATCTCCTACAATGAGCAGTTCTTC. Translation: CASSPAISYNEQFF. The genes are TRBV19 and TRBJ2-1; D gene unclear. Germline values: CDR1 LNHDA, CDR2 SQIVND (reference sequence). This CDR3 is built from 14 residues. V was cut by 6 bases and J by 0 bases, with 9 bases left in between.

The CDR3 reads CASSLLDREGSPLHF. In DNA form, the CDR3 reads TGTGCCAGTAGCCTCCTTGACAGGGAAGGTTCACCCCTCCACTTT. The rearrangement links TRBV19 to TRBJ1-6; 7 bases fit TRBD1. Trimming cost V 6 bases and J 9 bases; bases outside gene matches: 11. The CDR3 extends over 15 amino acids. In germline, CDR1 is LNHDA, CDR2 SQIVND (reference sequence).

This clonotype was counted at least ten times. The chain employs TRBV6-1 and TRBJ2-1, with 8 bases that match TRBD2. This CDR3 comprises 12 residues. CDR1 is MNHNS and CDR2 is SASEGT in the germline V gene. J lost 6 bases, V lost 7 bases, and 2 bases had no gene match. The CDR3 sequence is CASTLAGNEQFF. The CDR3 bases are TGTGCCAGCACCCTAGCGGGCAATGAGCAGTTCTTC.

On this clonotype itself: A much larger clone differs from this one at a single base, so this may be a read error. The rearrangement joins TRBV20-1 to TRBJ1-1; D unresolved. CDR1 and CDR2 from the germline V gene are DFQATT and SNEGSKA (reference sequence). This CDR3 comprises 15 residues. As DNA, the CDR3 is TGCAGTGCTACTAAGGGCGGCTCAATGGCCACTGAAGATTTCTTT. Translation: CSATKGGSMATEDFF.

Only a few counts were recorded for this clonotype. V and J are TRBV29-1 and TRBJ1-1, with D tentatively TRBD1 (5 bases). There are 12 residues in the CDR3. Trimming cost V 5 bases and J 10 bases, with 17 bases left between them. The germline gives CDR1 SQVTM, CDR2 ANQGSEA. CDR3 nucleotides: TGCAGCGTTTCCACAGGAACCGACGGAGCTTTCTTT. Its protein is CSVSTGTDGAFF.

This clonotype was seen at least ten times. This chain links TRBV12-3 or TRBV12-4 with TRBJ1-5; D is perhaps TRBD1 (5 bases). The ends were cut back, 2 bases at V and 6 bases at J, with 5 bases in the middle. The CDR3 is made up of 12 amino acids. CDR3 loop: CASSLTGQPQHF. CDR3 bases: TGTGCCAGCAGTTTAACAGGTCAGCCCCAGCATTTT.

The V gene is TRBV7-6, the J gene TRBJ2-7; no definite D call. This CDR3 spans 12 amino acids. CDR1 and CDR2 (germline): SGHVS, FNYEAQ. V lost 5 bases and J 5 bases, leaving 10 bases between the germline ends. Here the CDR3 reads CASSGSEDEQYF. The CDR3 DNA sequence: TGTGCCAGCAGCGGAAGTGAGGACGAGCAGTACTTC. Full variable domain (missing parts from reference TRBV7-6 and TRBJ2-7): GAGVSQSPRYKVTKRGQDVALRCDPISGHVSLYWYRQALGQGPEFLTYFNYEAQQDKSGLPNDRFSAERPEGSISTLTIQRTEQRDSAMYRCASSGSEDEQYFGPGTRLTVT.

This clonotype appeared once. The V and J genes are TRBV7-8 and TRBJ2-5, with 10 bases identical to TRBD1. Germline CDR1 SGHVS, CDR2 FQNEAQ. The CDR3 spans 16 residues. V trimming: 5 bases; J trimming: 2 bases; junction bases outside the gene matches: 8. CDR3 sequence reads: CASSARVDRGQETQYF. CDR3 sequence (DNA): TGTGCCAGCAGCGCTCGGGTGGACAGGGGGCAAGAGACCCAGTACTTC.

This chain connects TRBV6-1 to TRBJ2-2; D gene ambiguous. Per the germline V gene, CDR1 is MNHNS and CDR2 is SASEGT. V dropped 8 bases and J dropped 3 bases, with 13 bases sitting between them. There are 14 residues in the CDR3. CDR3 coding DNA: TGTGCCAGCCGGGCCAACGGATACACCGGGGAGCTGTTTTTT. It yields the protein CASRANGYTGELFF.